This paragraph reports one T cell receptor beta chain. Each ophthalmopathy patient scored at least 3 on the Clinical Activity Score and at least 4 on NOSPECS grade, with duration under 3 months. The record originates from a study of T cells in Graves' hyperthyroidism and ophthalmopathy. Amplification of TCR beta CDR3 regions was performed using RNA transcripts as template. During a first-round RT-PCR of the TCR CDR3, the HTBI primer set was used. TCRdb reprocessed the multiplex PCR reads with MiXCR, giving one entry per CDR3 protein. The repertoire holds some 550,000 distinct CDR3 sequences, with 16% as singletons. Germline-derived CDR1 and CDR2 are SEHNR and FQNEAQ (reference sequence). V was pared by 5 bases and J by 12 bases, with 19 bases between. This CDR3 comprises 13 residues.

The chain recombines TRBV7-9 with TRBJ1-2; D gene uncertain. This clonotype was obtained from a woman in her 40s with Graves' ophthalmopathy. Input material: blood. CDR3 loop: CASSDRASSGHTF. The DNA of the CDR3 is TGTGCCAGCAGCGACCGGGCCTCGTCAGGACACACCTTC.